This note documents a single TCR beta chain sequence. This record comes from a study of blood T cell repertoires in COVID-19. Study overall: PBMCs, B-cell-depleted T cells, or T cells were the source of the cDNA or gDNA that made up the material.

CDR1 is LGHDT and CDR2 is YNNKEL in the germline V gene (reference sequence). The V gene lost 3 bases and the J gene lost 2 bases, with 16 bases spanning the gap. This CDR3 is 16 amino acids long. In the authors' methods: Reference gene primer amplification gave nucleated cell count estimates. Generated by immunoSEQ multiplex PCR, the TCRdb table keeps only in-frame clones and is missing some. The V and J calls and the clone size are those of that table, but D and trimming were determined from the DNA. The sample lists 240,000 or so clones; 87% were seen once. The sequence derives from a man in his 60s who had recovered from COVID-19. V gene TRBV3-1 (or the pseudogene TRBV3-2) combines with J gene TRBJ1-2, with D uncertain. The specimen sequenced was peripheral blood. CDR3 sequence reads: CASSQQVGSWNYGYTF. The DNA of the CDR3 is TGTGCCAGCAGCCAGCAGGTAGGGAGTTGGAACTATGGCTACACCTTC.